These 30 T cell receptor beta chains were all obtained from the same sample, sequenced in a study. TCRdb fed the RT-PCR reads into MiXCR, producing one record per CDR3 protein. The table lists about 680,000 distinct CDR3 sequences, over 12% of them singletons, with 3% to 4.5% in the top ten. The sequenced sample was memory CD4+ T cells from blood. These receptors were obtained from a female donor in good health, serving as a healthy control.

In its sample, this clonotype was seen many times. V gene TRBV5-1 combines with J gene TRBJ1-1, with unresolved D. V lost 2 bases and J 5 bases, leaving 10 bases between the germline ends. The CDR3 loop spans 13 amino acids. CDR1 SGHRS and CDR2 YFSETQ come from the germline V gene. Here the CDR3 DNA reads TGCGCCAGCAGCTTTAGAGAACGGACTGAAGCTTTCTTT. Its protein is CASSFRERTEAFF.

The genes are TRBV20-1 and TRBJ1-1; the D gene is possibly TRBD1 (6 bases). V lost 6 bases and J 0 bases, leaving 11 bases between the germline ends. This CDR3 comprises 13 residues. CDR1 and CDR2 from the germline V gene are DFQATT and SNEGSKA (reference sequence). This chain's CDR3 is CSATGSLNTEAFF. Written as DNA, the CDR3 is TGCAGTGCCACAGGGTCATTGAACACTGAAGCTTTCTTT.

This chain links TRBV7-2 with TRBJ1-6; TRBD1 matches 7 bases. CDR3 length equals 14 residues. J gave up 8 bases and V 5 bases, and 6 bases lay outside the gene matches. Germline CDR1 SGHTA, CDR2 FQGNSA. The CDR3 loop reads CASSVRQGDSPLHF. DNA of the CDR3: TGTGCCAGCAGCGTTCGACAGGGCGATTCACCCCTCCACTTT.

The chain joins TRBV10-3 to TRBJ1-2; 9 positions match TRBD1. Losses at the gene ends were 2 bases for V and 8 bases for J; bases not matched to a gene: 3. There are 13 residues in the CDR3. The germline V gene encodes CDR1 ENHRY and CDR2 SYGVKD. This chain's CDR3 is CAISEITGGGYTF. The CDR3 DNA is TGTGCCATCAGTGAGATCACAGGGGGCGGCTACACCTTC.

The table lists this clonotype with many counts. The chain couples TRBV20-1 to TRBJ2-7, with D perhaps TRBD1 or TRBD2 (6 bases each). Trimming took off 3 bases at V and 5 bases at J, with 11 bases between the two ends. There are 12 residues in the CDR3. Germline V gives CDR1 DFQATT, CDR2 SNEGSKA (reference sequence). Written as DNA, the CDR3 is TGCAGTGCTAGCCGGGGGCGAGACGAGCAGTACTTC. Translation gives CSASRGRDEQYF.

The V and J genes are TRBV7-2 and TRBJ1-2, with a possible D match to TRBD1 (5 bases). Germline lookup yields CDR1 SGHTA and CDR2 FQGNSA. There are 12 residues in the CDR3. The V and J ends lost 6 bases and 8 bases respectively, with 13 bases between them. The CDR3 coding sequence is TGTGCCAGCAGTCAGACAGTTTGGGGCTACACCTTC. It is translated as CASSQTVWGYTF.

The V gene is TRBV27, the J gene TRBJ1-2; 8 nucleotides match TRBD1. Germline trimming cut 3 bases from V and 4 bases from J; bases unmatched to any gene: 4. The V gene's germline CDR1 is MNHEY and CDR2 SMNVEV (reference sequence). The CDR3 runs to 14 residues. CDR3 in amino acids: CASSLTGVAYGYTF. CDR3 coding DNA: TGTGCCAGCAGTTTGACAGGGGTCGCCTATGGCTACACCTTC.

This clonotype was picked up a small number of times. The chain is built from TRBV5-1 and TRBJ2-3, with D uncertain. The CDR3 contains 13 residues. Germline V gene lookup returns CDR1 SGHRS and CDR2 YFSETQ. V shed 7 bases and J shed 3 bases, with 12 bases lying between them. CDR3 nucleotides: TGCGCCAGCGCCATGCTACCTACAGATACGCAGTATTTT. Residues: CASAMLPTDTQYF.

This clonotype was counted ten times or more. The rearrangement links TRBV5-4 to TRBJ2-7; 10 nucleotides agree with TRBD2. J gave up 2 bases and V 5 bases, and 7 bases lay outside the gene matches. There are 15 residues in the CDR3. From germline, CDR1 is SGHNT and CDR2 YYREEE (reference sequence). CDR3 coding DNA: TGTGCCAGCAGTGTTTCTAGCGGGAGTACCTACGAGCAGTACTTC. This gives the protein CASSVSSGSTYEQYF.

This clonotype was observed a few times. The V call is TRBV20-1, the J call TRBJ2-5; D is unclear. The CDR3 extends over 13 amino acids. The germline CDR1 and CDR2 sequences are DFQATT and SNEGSKA (reference sequence). Trimming stripped 7 bases from V and 1 base from J, with 13 bases between. CDR3 bases: TGCAGTGTTACCTCGGTAACCCAAGAGACCCAGTACTTC. Protein product: CSVTSVTQETQYF.

CDR3 DNA sequence: TGCAGTGCTAGAGATCAGCGGGGGGGCAATGAGCAGTTCTTC. This codes for CSARDQRGGNEQFF. The gene calls are TRBV20-1 and TRBJ2-1; 10 nucleotides match TRBD2. Germline assignment: CDR1 DFQATT and CDR2 SNEGSKA (reference sequence). The CDR3 loop spans 14 amino acids. The junction had 2 bases not matched to a gene; V was cut back by 0 bases and J by 6 bases.

This clonotype was counted a few times. The gene calls are TRBV20-1 and TRBJ2-5; no firm D call. Trimming took 6 bases from V and 4 from J, leaving 18 bases between them. CDR3 length equals 14 residues. From germline, CDR1 is DFQATT and CDR2 SNEGSKA (reference sequence). CDR3 loop: CSAPRADGRETQYF. The CDR3 DNA reads as TGCAGTGCGCCTAGAGCCGATGGCCGAGAGACCCAGTACTTC.

J is TRBJ1-4 and V is TRBV30; D ambiguous. Germline V gives CDR1 GTSNPN, CDR2 SVGIG (reference sequence). The CDR3 has 15 residues. Between the trimmed V and J ends, which lost 2 bases and 5 bases, there was a span of 15 bases. This CDR3 reads CAWSLGNYGNEKLFF. The CDR3 DNA reads TGTGCCTGGAGTTTGGGGAACTACGGGAATGAAAAACTGTTTTTT.

The rearrangement uses TRBV12-3 or TRBV12-4 and TRBJ2-7; D might be TRBD1 (6 bases). Trimming pared 3 bases from V and 6 bases from J, leaving 21 bases between. The CDR3 extends over 16 amino acids. CDR3 nucleotide sequence: TGTGCCAGCAGTTTTATAGGGACAAAGGGTAGGAGCGAGCAGTACTTC. It specifies CASSFIGTKGRSEQYF.

This clonotype was recorded at least ten times. The genes are TRBV4-3 and TRBJ2-1; D is possibly TRBD1 (6 bases). The V end lost 3 bases, the J end lost 4 bases, and 13 bases lay between the germline ends. The CDR3 is made up of 15 amino acids. CDR1 and CDR2 from the germline V gene are LGHNA and YSLEER. The CDR3 DNA follows: TGCGCCAGCAGCCACGTAGACAGGCCTTACAATGAGCAGTTCTTC. It specifies CASSHVDRPYNEQFF.

This clonotype was found many times. The chain uses TRBV7-3 and TRBJ1-6; 8 nucleotides line up with TRBD1. CDR1 is SGHTA, CDR2 FQGTGA, per germline. Trimming took 5 bases from V and 10 from J; bases not matched to a gene: 7. This CDR3 contains 14 residues. The DNA for the CDR3 is TGTGCCAGCAGCCAGGGACAGGCGAGGTCACCCCTCCACTTT. This encodes CASSQGQARSPLHF.

This chain joins TRBV24-1 and TRBJ1-4, with D perhaps TRBD1 (5 bases). The germline CDR1 and CDR2 sequences are KGHDR and SFDVKD. The CDR3 loop spans 15 amino acids. V lost 6 bases and J 8 bases, leaving 18 bases between the germline ends. The CDR3 loop is CATSSPGAAGEKLFF. The CDR3 region has the DNA TGTGCCACCAGTTCCCCCGGGGCAGCGGGGGAAAAACTGTTTTTT.

Details on this clonotype: A much larger clone lies one base from this, so it may be a read error. The V call is TRBV20-1, the J call TRBJ2-5; the match to TRBD1 covers 8 bases. V lost 7 bases and J lost 5; bases outside the gene matches: 6. CDR1 and CDR2 (germline): DFQATT, SNEGSKA (reference sequence). The CDR3 is 12 residues long. CDR3 DNA: TGCAGTGATAGCCCAGGGGGCGAGACCCAGTACTTC. It translates to CSDSPGGETQYF.

In its sample, this clonotype was seen many times. The V call is TRBV20-1, the J call TRBJ1-3, with D uncertain. Germline V lookup: CDR1 DFQATT, CDR2 SNEGSKA (reference sequence). The CDR3 is 11 residues long. The V end lost 2 bases, the J end lost 3 bases, and 2 bases lay between the germline ends. The CDR3 DNA reads TGCAGTGCTAGACGTGGAAACACCATATATTTT. Residues: CSARRGNTIYF.

This chain uses TRBV4-2 with TRBJ2-3; 8 bases are a match to TRBD2. CDR1 and CDR2 from the germline V gene are LGHNA and YNFKEQ. Germline trimming cut 0 bases from V and 3 bases from J; bases unmatched to any gene: 2. The CDR3 consists of 15 residues. The CDR3 reads CASSQEVAGTDTQYF. CDR3 nucleotide sequence: TGTGCCAGCAGCCAAGAAGTAGCGGGGACAGATACGCAGTATTTT.

The table lists this clonotype with a few counts. V and J are TRBV5-1 and TRBJ1-6; D remains ambiguous. CDR1 is SGHRS and CDR2 is YFSETQ in the germline V gene. V lost 2 bases and J 5 bases, leaving 8 bases between the germline ends. This CDR3 is 14 amino acids long. For the CDR3, the DNA is TGCGCCAGCAGCTTTGGGCAGGATAATTCACCCCTCCACTTT. Translated: CASSFGQDNSPLHF.

In DNA, the CDR3 is TGCGCCAGCAGCCAAGATCGGGGACAGGTTAACTATGGCTACACCTTC. It translates to CASSQDRGQVNYGYTF. J is TRBJ1-2 and V is TRBV4-3; 8 bases agree with TRBD1. The V and J ends lost 0 bases and 1 base, in that order; junction bases with no gene match: 4. The CDR3 length is 16 residues. Germline CDR1 LGHNA, CDR2 YSLEER.

V gene TRBV15 combines with J gene TRBJ2-3, with 7 bases matching TRBD2. Germline CDR1 LNHNV, CDR2 YYDKDF (reference sequence). V trimming: 1 base; J trimming: 3 bases; junction bases outside the gene matches: 1. The CDR3 is 14 residues long. CDR3 in amino acids: CATSRVGRTDTQYF. CDR3 DNA sequence: TGTGCCACCAGCAGAGTCGGGAGGACAGATACGCAGTATTTT.

In its sample, this clonotype was seen many times. The V gene is TRBV20-1, the J gene TRBJ2-5; 13 bases are a match to TRBD2. The CDR3 covers 16 residues. The germline V gene has CDR1 DFQATT and CDR2 SNEGSKA (reference sequence). J was trimmed by 2 bases and V by 1 base; bases with no gene match: 4. The CDR3 region is CSARVLAGGDQETQYF. Written as DNA, the CDR3 is TGCAGTGCTAGAGTACTAGCGGGAGGGGATCAAGAGACCCAGTACTTC.

This clonotype showed up just a few times. V usage is TRBV24-1 and J usage is TRBJ2-1, with 7 nucleotides matching TRBD2. Trimming removed 5 bases from V and 12 bases from J; junction bases left unmatched: 9. Germline CDR1 is KGHDR and CDR2 is SFDVKD. The CDR3 contains 13 residues. This CDR3 reads CATSGVGGRRQFF. The CDR3 DNA sequence: TGTGCCACCAGTGGGGTGGGAGGGCGAAGGCAGTTCTTC.

This clonotype appeared a few times. The chain uses TRBV7-2 and TRBJ2-7; D gene ambiguous. Trimming removed 1 base from V and 7 bases from J, with 14 bases in between. This CDR3 comprises 14 residues. Germline-derived CDR1 and CDR2 are SGHTA and FQGNSA. The CDR3 bases are TGTGCCAGCAGCTTAGAGGTCTACCTAGGAGAGCAGTACTTC. As protein: CASSLEVYLGEQYF.

Turning to this clonotype: This likely comes from a read error, as the CDR3 has no conserved phenylalanine or tryptophan at its end. The CDR3 region has the DNA TGTGCCAGCAGTGAAGGGGCGGGCCCACGGGGCTACACCTTA. Translating gives CASSEGAGPRGYTL. The V gene is TRBV6-1, the J gene TRBJ1-2; D gene uncertain. CDR1 MNHNS and CDR2 SASEGT come from the germline V gene. The CDR3 is made up of 14 amino acids. V gave up 1 base and J gave up 8 bases, with 14 bases separating them.

This clonotype occurred a few times. This chain links TRBV7-2 with TRBJ2-1; possible D gene TRBD1, 5 bases. Germline V gene data show CDR1 as SGHTA and CDR2 as FQGNSA. V was pared by 5 bases and J by 10 bases, with 18 bases between. The CDR3 totals 14 residues. The CDR3 bases are TGTGCCAGCAGCGCTTCTTCAGGGTTTGGAGAGCAGTTCTTC. It yields the protein CASSASSGFGEQFF.

This chain links TRBV14 with TRBJ2-6; D perhaps matches TRBD1 (6 bases). V was trimmed by 6 bases and J by 4 bases, leaving 25 bases between them. The germline V gene has CDR1 SGHDN and CDR2 FVKESK. The CDR3 extends over 19 amino acids. CDR3 DNA sequence: TGTGCCAGCAGACAGATGAAGAACAGGGCCCCCCACGGGGCCAACGTCCTGACTTTC. It specifies CASRQMKNRAPHGANVLTF.

This clonotype has only a few counts. The V call is TRBV4-2, the J call TRBJ2-1; the D gene is possibly TRBD2 (6 bases). The length of the CDR3 is 15 residues. Trimming took off 0 bases at V and 9 bases at J, with 15 bases between the two ends. Germline CDR1 is LGHNA and CDR2 is YNFKEQ. The CDR3 nucleotides are TGTGCCAGCAGCCAAGACCGGAGGGGAGCGGGTGAGCAGTTCTTC. It yields the protein CASSQDRRGAGEQFF.